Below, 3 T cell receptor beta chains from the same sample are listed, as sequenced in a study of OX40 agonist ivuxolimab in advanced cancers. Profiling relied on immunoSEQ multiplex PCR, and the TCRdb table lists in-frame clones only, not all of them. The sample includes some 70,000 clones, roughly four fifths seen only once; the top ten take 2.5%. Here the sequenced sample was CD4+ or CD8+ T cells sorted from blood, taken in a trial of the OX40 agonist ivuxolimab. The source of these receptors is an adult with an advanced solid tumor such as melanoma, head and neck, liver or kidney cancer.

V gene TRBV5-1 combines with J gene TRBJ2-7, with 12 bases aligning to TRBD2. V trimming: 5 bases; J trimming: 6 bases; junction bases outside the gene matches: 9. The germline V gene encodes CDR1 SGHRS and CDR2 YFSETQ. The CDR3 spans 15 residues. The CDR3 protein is CASRALAGGRVEQYF. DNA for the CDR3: TGCGCCAGCAGGGCACTAGCGGGAGGTCGCGTCGAGCAGTACTTC.

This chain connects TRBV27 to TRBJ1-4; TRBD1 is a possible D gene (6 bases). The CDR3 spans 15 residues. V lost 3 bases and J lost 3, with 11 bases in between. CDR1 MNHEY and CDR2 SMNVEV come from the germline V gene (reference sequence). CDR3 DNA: TGTGCCAGCAGTTTCCAACAGGGTGCTAATGAAAAACTGTTTTTT. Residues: CASSFQQGANEKLFF.

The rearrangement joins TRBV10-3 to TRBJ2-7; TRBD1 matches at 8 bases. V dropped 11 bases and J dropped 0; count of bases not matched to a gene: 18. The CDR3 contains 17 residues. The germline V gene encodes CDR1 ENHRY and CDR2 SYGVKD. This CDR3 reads CALPGDRPFLSSYEQYF. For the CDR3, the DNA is TGTGCCCTCCCCGGGGACAGGCCATTCCTTAGCTCCTACGAGCAGTACTTC.